This T cell receptor beta chain emerged from a study of beta chain features in type 1 diabetes. General observations from the study: The study found fewer insertions and more deletions at VDJ junctions in type 1 diabetes patients.

The sequenced template was cDNA made from the entire isolated RNA. Each stem cell-like memory T cell sample yielded around 920,000 reads on average. TCRdb's copy holds only in-frame clones and misses some; the assay was immunoSEQ multiplex PCR. Altogether some 99,000 clones are present, almost 40% being singletons, with the ten largest covering roughly 0.059%. The CDR3 covers 11 residues. V shed 8 bases and J shed 6 bases, with 11 bases lying between them. Each of the CD4+ naive, central memory, regulatory and stem cell-like memory populations was sorted via CD45RO/CCR7/CD25/CD127/CD95/CD27. A remark on this clone: The antigen is not known.

Sequenced sample: stem cell memory CD4+ T cells from blood. The chain uses TRBV23-1 and TRBJ2-7; D not certain. TRBV23-1 is an ORF, with its function uncertain. The receptor was isolated from a woman younger than 30 in good health. CDR3 sequence (DNA): TGCGCCAGCCTCGATCTAGGCGAGCAGTACTTC. Its translation: CASLDLGEQYF.